This T cell receptor beta chain was sequenced in a study of cytomegalovirus exposure and HLA in healthy donors. Study-level findings and limits: In a later analysis, parvovirus B19, influenza, CMV and Epstein-Barr virus appeared linked to several top co-occurrence clusters. Later on, an analysis showed TCR association rates differing by HLA locus, with DRB1 the most and HLA-C the fewest.

The germline CDR1 and CDR2 sequences are SGHRS and YFSETQ. V trimming: 3 bases; J trimming: 7 bases; junction bases outside the gene matches: 9. This CDR3 has 15 residues. As to this clone: What it recognizes is unknown.

The PCR was carried out with 60 Vbeta primers and 13 Jbeta primers. Assay used: immunoSEQ multiplex PCR; TCRdb lists only in-frame clones, some missing. The table shows a few hundred thousand clones, with just under 85% occurring only once. The material sequenced was PBMCs. This rearrangement joins TRBV5-1 to TRBJ1-2; 10 nucleotides match TRBD1. The sequence derives from a woman aged 40 to 55 in good health and CMV-seronegative. CDR3 sequence reads: CASSSNPGTGVGYTF. CDR3 bases: TGCGCCAGCAGCTCAAACCCCGGGACAGGGGTTGGCTACACCTTC. Full variable domain (missing parts from reference TRBV5-1 and TRBJ1-2): KAGVTQTPRYLIKTRGQQVTLSCSPISGHRSVSWYQQTPGQGLQFLFEYFSETQRNKGNFPGRFSGRQFSNSRSEMNVSTLELGDSALYLCASSSNPGTGVGYTFGSGTRLTVV.